What follows are 20 T cell receptor beta chains derived from one specimen sequenced in a study of graft-versus-host responses after intestinal transplantation. Sequenced by immunoSEQ multiplex PCR; TCRdb stores in-frame clones only, minus some. The sample has just over 5,000 clones; approximately 72% are singletons. Intraepithelial plus lamina propria lymphocytes were released by processing graft tissue. The sample in question was ileum tissue, obtained about 39 weeks after intestinal transplant. The receptors come from a human patient who received an intestinal transplant, so some T cells may come from the graft donor.

This rearrangement joins TRBV28 to TRBJ1-2, with 7 bases matching TRBD1. Looked up from germline, CDR1 is MDHEN and CDR2 is SYDVKM. Germline trimming cut 6 bases from V and 6 bases from J; bases unmatched to any gene: 16. CDR3 size: 16 residues. The CDR3 is CASRQSGQVLWDGYTF. The CDR3 nucleotides read TGTGCCAGCAGACAATCCGGACAGGTTTTATGGGATGGCTACACCTTC.

In DNA, the CDR3 is TGTGCCACCTCGTTCTGGGGGCATAACGGGGAGCTGTTTTTT. Its protein is CATSFWGHNGELFF. The chain couples TRBV6-6 to TRBJ2-2; D is possibly TRBD1 (6 bases). The CDR3 covers 14 residues. V shed 10 bases and J shed 7 bases, with 19 bases lying between them. The germline V gene has CDR1 MNHNY and CDR2 SVGAGI (reference sequence).

The chain couples TRBV6-1 to TRBJ2-5; 8 bases line up with TRBD2. J lost 4 bases, V lost 2 bases, and 9 bases had no gene match. Germline assignment: CDR1 MNHNS and CDR2 SASEGT. This CDR3 is built from 16 residues. CDR3: CASSEYGAGEPETQYF. CDR3 DNA: TGTGCCAGCAGTGAATACGGAGCGGGAGAGCCAGAGACCCAGTACTTC.

The sample holds a few counts of this clone. The rearrangement links TRBV4-1 to TRBJ1-1, with 7 positions matching TRBD1. Germline V gene lookup returns CDR1 MGHRA and CDR2 YSYEKL. The CDR3 is 13 residues long. The V segment lost 2 bases and the J segment 8 bases; nucleotides outside the gene matches: 5. The CDR3 reads CASSQLGTEEAFF. In nucleotides, the CDR3 is TGCGCCAGCAGCCAACTAGGGACAGAGGAAGCTTTCTTT.

V and J are TRBV19 and TRBJ2-2; possibly TRBD2 for D (5 bases). CDR3 length: 20 residues. V lost 2 bases and J 0 bases, leaving 22 bases between the germline ends. Germline assignment: CDR1 LNHDA and CDR2 SQIVND (reference sequence). The CDR3 DNA is TGTGCCAGTAGTATAAATTTTTTGATGGCGGGTAAGGCGAACACCGGGGAGCTGTTTTTT. It translates to CASSINFLMAGKANTGELFF.

The chain links TRBV9 to TRBJ1-3; unclear D gene. The CDR3 covers 13 residues. CDR1 is SGDLS and CDR2 is YYNGEE in the germline V gene. Between the trimmed V and J ends, which lost 6 bases and 4 bases, there was a span of 11 bases. CDR3 sequence (DNA): TGTGCCAGCAATCCCACACCCGGAAACACCATATATTTT. Protein sequence: CASNPTPGNTIYF.

V and J are TRBV5-4 and TRBJ2-1; TRBD2 is a possible D gene (5 bases). V was cut by 4 bases and J by 6 bases, with 23 bases left in between. The CDR3 consists of 17 residues. Germline V gene data show CDR1 as SGHNT and CDR2 as YYREEE (reference sequence). The CDR3: CASSQLTWLACCNEQFF. Here the CDR3 DNA reads TGTGCCAGCAGCCAACTAACCTGGTTAGCGTGTTGCAATGAGCAGTTCTTC.

The rearrangement uses TRBV5-1 and TRBJ1-1; tentatively, D is TRBD1 (5 bases). The CDR3 is made up of 15 amino acids. Trimming removed 0 bases from V and 1 base from J, with 10 bases in between. Germline V lookup: CDR1 SGHRS, CDR2 YFSETQ. The CDR3 nucleotides read TGCGCCAGCAGCTTGGTTGTAGGGGCGAACACTGAAGCTTTCTTT. Its translation: CASSLVVGANTEAFF.

This chain connects TRBV18 to TRBJ2-7; 7 bases map to TRBD2. This CDR3 contains 15 residues. The germline CDR1 and CDR2 sequences are KGHSH and LQKENI. The ends lost 0 bases at V and 4 bases at J; junction bases unmatched: 6. CDR3 region: CASSPPGRGRYEQYF. The CDR3 coding sequence is TGTGCCAGCTCACCACCGGGGAGGGGTAGGTACGAGCAGTACTTC. Filled out from reference TRBV18 and TRBJ2-7, the complete variable domain reads NAGVMQNPRHLVRRRGQEARLRCSPMKGHSHVYWYRQLPEEGLKFMVYLQKENIIDESGMPKERFSAEFPKEGPSILRIQQVVRGDSAAYFCASSPPGRGRYEQYFGPGTRLTVT.

This clone was seen a few times. The chain carries TRBV5-4 and TRBJ2-1; 10 nucleotides align to TRBD2. V lost 3 bases and J lost 2; bases outside the gene matches: 5. Germline V lookup: CDR1 SGHNT, CDR2 YYREEE (reference sequence). The CDR3 has 16 amino acids. CDR3 in amino acids: CASSSAGLAAYNEQFF. In DNA, the CDR3 is TGTGCCAGCAGCTCGGCCGGACTAGCGGCCTACAATGAGCAGTTCTTC. Full variable domain (outside the CDR3, taken from reference TRBV5-4 and TRBJ2-1): ETGVTQSPTHLIKTRGQQVTLRCSSQSGHNTVSWYQQALGQGPQFIFQYYREEENGRGNFPPRFSGLQFPNYSSELNVNALELDDSALYLCASSSAGLAAYNEQFFGPGTRLTVL.

V and J are TRBV6-6 and TRBJ1-5; D unclear. The CDR3 length is 14 residues. The germline CDR1 and CDR2 sequences are MNHNY and SVGAGI (reference sequence). V gave up 8 bases and J gave up 2 bases, with 13 bases separating them. This chain's CDR3 is CASGEASRNQPQHF. CDR3 in DNA: TGTGCCAGCGGGGAAGCTAGCCGCAATCAGCCCCAGCATTTT.

This chain connects TRBV6-1 to TRBJ1-4, with 10 bases identical to TRBD1. This CDR3 spans 14 amino acids. V lost 1 base to trimming and J lost 7 bases; unmatched junction nucleotides: 0. The germline V gene has CDR1 MNHNS and CDR2 SASEGT. The chain's CDR3 is CASSEGQGAEKLFF. The CDR3 DNA reads as TGTGCCAGCAGTGAAGGACAGGGGGCTGAAAAACTGTTTTTT.

The chain recombines TRBV11-2 with TRBJ2-3; D not certain. V lost 5 bases and J 2 bases, leaving 8 bases between the germline ends. This CDR3 is built from 13 residues. The germline CDR1 and CDR2 sequences are SGHAT and FQNNGV. The CDR3 loop is CASSPGSTDTQYF. CDR3 DNA: TGTGCCAGCAGCCCCGGTTCCACAGATACGCAGTATTTT.

The rearrangement uses TRBV5-1 and TRBJ2-3; 9 bases align to TRBD2. The CDR3 spans 16 residues. CDR1 and CDR2 from the germline V gene are SGHRS and YFSETQ. The trim removed 2 bases at V and 2 bases at J, leaving 6 bases unmatched. DNA for the CDR3: TGCGCCAGCAGCTTCACTAGCGGGTCGCACACAGATACGCAGTATTTT. It yields the protein CASSFTSGSHTDTQYF.

V usage is TRBV7-9 and J usage is TRBJ2-3, with D perhaps matching TRBD2 (6 bases). Trimming pared 4 bases from V and 7 bases from J, leaving 24 bases between. The CDR3 loop spans 17 amino acids. The germline CDR1 and CDR2 sequences are SEHNR and FQNEAQ (reference sequence). The CDR3: CASSSLGGAGTIYTQYF. CDR3 bases: TGTGCCAGCAGCTCCCTCGGAGGGGCAGGGACGATATATACGCAGTATTTT.

This clone was observed once. The rearrangement uses TRBV28 and TRBJ1-2, with D possibly matching TRBD1 (5 bases). The CDR3 totals 13 residues. The germline V and J ends were trimmed by 2 bases and 3 bases, with 7 bases remaining between them. Per germline, CDR1 MDHEN and CDR2 SYDVKM. The CDR3: CASSLQGYYGYTF. CDR3 DNA: TGTGCCAGCAGTTTACAGGGTTACTATGGCTACACCTTC.

The chain carries TRBV6-4 and TRBJ2-3, with 8 bases matching TRBD2. The CDR3 spans 14 residues. Germline V gene lookup returns CDR1 MRHNA and CDR2 SNTAGT. V dropped 3 bases and J dropped 1; count of bases not matched to a gene: 0. The CDR3 protein is CASSERGGTDTQYF. CDR3 sequence (DNA): TGTGCCAGCAGTGAGCGGGGGGGCACAGATACGCAGTATTTT.

Of note for this clone: Other nucleotide sequences from this sample produce the same CDR3. The chain joins TRBV4-3 to TRBJ2-5, with 8 nucleotides matching TRBD2. The ends lost 0 bases at V and 1 base at J; junction bases unmatched: 1. Germline V gene data show CDR1 as LGHNA and CDR2 as YSLEER. The CDR3 consists of 15 residues. The CDR3 sequence: CASSQERGGQETQYF. The CDR3 DNA sequence: TGCGCCAGCAGCCAAGAACGGGGGGGCCAAGAGACCCAGTACTTC.

Here the CDR3 DNA reads TGTGCCAGCAGCCAATCCAAGGACAGGTTTAGCAATCAGCCCCAGCATTTT. Its translation: CASSQSKDRFSNQPQHF. The chain employs TRBV4-2 and TRBJ1-5; 7 bases map to TRBD1. Germline V CDR1 and CDR2: LGHNA, YNFKEQ. The CDR3 covers 17 residues. The V gene end was trimmed by 2 bases and the J gene end by 0 bases; junction bases not matched to a gene: 7.

The rearrangement uses TRBV4-1 and TRBJ2-3; 14 bases align to TRBD2. Germline V gene sequence: CDR1 MGHRA, CDR2 YSYEKL. V trimming: 6 bases; J trimming: 8 bases; junction bases outside the gene matches: 7. The CDR3 length is 15 residues. The CDR3 nucleotides read TGCGCCAGCAGGGGACTAGCGGGAGAACCCCTTACGCAGTATTTT. Its protein product is CASRGLAGEPLTQYF.